A selection of T cell receptor beta chains follows, all from one sample in a study of cytomegalovirus exposure and HLA in healthy donors. The data were produced by immunoSEQ multiplex PCR, yet TCRdb's version contains in-frame clones alone and is incomplete. Of nearly 200,000 clones detected, roughly 76% appear once; the ten largest clones hold over 2%. Sequenced input: PBMCs. The receptors originated from a woman younger than 45 in good health and CMV-seropositive. The CDR3 runs from the conserved cysteine through the conserved F or W. The D gene is left open where the match is weak. Rows give clone size only sometimes, using once, few, many, or a class for an expanded clone.

clone size,D gene,V gene,J gene,CDR3 protein,CDR3 DNA
NA,NA,TRBV29-1,TRBJ2-7,CSATGNDHGEQYF,TGCAGCGCCACAGGTAACGATCACGGCGAGCAGTACTTC
NA,NA,TRBV5-1,TRBJ1-1,CASSLQGNTEAFF,TGCGCCAGCAGCTTACAGGGTAACACTGAAGCTTTCTTT
NA,NA,TRBV7-9,TRBJ1-2,CASSLANRELYYGYTF,TGTGCCAGCAGCTTAGCTAACAGGGAGCTCTACTATGGCTACACCTTC
NA,NA,TRBV7-2,TRBJ2-7,CASSLEVGGVLEQYF,TGTGCCAGCAGCTTAGAGGTAGGGGGGGTCCTGGAGCAGTACTTC
NA,NA,TRBV28,TRBJ1-2,CASSFAAGDGYYGYTF,TGTGCCAGCAGTTTTGCGGCAGGGGATGGTTACTATGGCTACACCTTC
NA,NA,TRBV28,TRBJ1-3,CASSLSTTRRNTIYF,TGTGCCAGCAGTTTGTCAACTACCCGTCGAAACACCATATATTTT
NA,NA,TRBV7-3,TRBJ2-2,CASSPRGAETGELFF,TGTGCCAGCAGCCCCAGGGGGGCCGAGACCGGGGAGCTGTTTTTT
NA,NA,TRBV2,TRBJ2-1,CASTLTLDYNNEQFF,TGTGCCAGCACCCTCACACTGGACTATAACAATGAGCAGTTCTTC
NA,NA,TRBV7-2,TRBJ2-4,CASSLAWGENIQYF,TGTGCCAGCAGCTTAGCTTGGGGGGAAAACATTCAGTACTTC
NA,TRBD1,TRBV5-1,TRBJ2-1,CASSQDRGGVEQFF,TGCGCCAGCAGCCAGGACAGGGGGGGGGTTGAGCAGTTCTTC
NA,TRBD2,TRBV28,TRBJ2-7,CASTDPGGPHEQYF,TGTGCCAGCACGGATCCGGGAGGGCCCCACGAGCAGTACTTC
once,NA,TRBV9,TRBJ2-2,CASSPRQATPRGELFF,TGTGCCAGCAGCCCCAGACAGGCTACTCCTCGGGGGGAGCTGTTTTTT
NA,TRBD1,TRBV10-3,TRBJ2-7,CAISETGPGQDPSWQYF,TGTGCCATCAGTGAAACCGGTCCGGGACAGGATCCGAGTTGGCAGTACTTC
NA,TRBD1,TRBV7-9,TRBJ2-7,CASSLAGTEAYEQYF,TGTGCCAGCAGCTTAGCCGGGACAGAGGCCTACGAGCAGTACTTC
NA,TRBD2,TRBV5-1,TRBJ2-5,CASSRGTSELQETQYF,TGCGCCAGCAGCCGGGGGACTAGCGAACTCCAAGAGACCCAGTACTTC
NA,NA,TRBV29-1,TRBJ1-2,CSVSGRFFYGYTF,TGCAGCGTTTCCGGTCGATTCTTCTATGGCTACACCTTC
NA,TRBD1,TRBV7-2,TRBJ2-2,CASSSMGQGNTGELFF,TGTGCCAGCAGCTCCATGGGACAGGGTAACACCGGGGAGCTGTTTTTT
once,NA,TRBV30,TRBJ1-6,CAWSVRRGSDSPLHF,TGTGCCTGGAGTGTACGTAGGGGGTCGGATTCACCCCTCCACTTT
NA,TRBD1,TRBV27,TRBJ1-5,CASSLRQGVTQPQHF,TGTGCCAGCAGTTTGCGGCAGGGGGTAACTCAGCCCCAGCATTTT
NA,NA,TRBV7-3,TRBJ2-1,CASSYNNEQFF,TGTGCCAGCAGCTATAACAATGAGCAGTTCTTC
NA,NA,TRBV5-1,TRBJ1-2,CASSEAWTAYPNYGYTF,TGCGCCAGCAGCGAAGCCTGGACAGCCTACCCGAACTATGGCTACACCTTC
NA,TRBD1,TRBV11-2,TRBJ2-5,CASSLQGANLETQYF,TGTGCCAGCAGCTTACAGGGGGCGAACTTAGAGACCCAGTACTTC
few,TRBD2,TRBV4-2,TRBJ2-2,CASSQGASGNTGELFF,TGTGCCAGCAGCCAAGGCGCTAGCGGAAACACCGGGGAGCTGTTTTTT
NA,NA,TRBV29-1,TRBJ1-2,CSVEGLGQRGAYGYTF,TGCAGCGTTGAAGGGTTGGGGCAGCGGGGGGCCTATGGCTACACCTTC
NA,TRBD1,TRBV28,TRBJ1-1,CASRPIRDRGFGTEAFF,TGTGCCAGCAGACCTATCCGGGACAGGGGGTTTGGGACTGAAGCTTTCTTT
NA,NA,TRBV28,TRBJ1-2,CASSGSRGRYGYTF,TGTGCCAGCAGTGGGAGCAGGGGTCGCTATGGCTACACCTTC